What follows is one T cell receptor (beta chain) and its context. These data originate in a study of blood T cell repertoires in COVID-19. Study-level information: Collection of acute and convalescent COVID-19 samples took place in the United States, Italy and Spain. T cells, B-cell-depleted T cells, or PBMCs provided the cDNA or gDNA that served as material.

The V and J ends lost 4 bases and 7 bases respectively, with 12 bases between them. CDR1 is SGHRS and CDR2 is YFSETQ in the germline V gene. The CDR3 is made up of 13 amino acids. Original analysis: Estimates of nucleated cell counts were drawn from the amplification of reference gene primers. The protocol was immunoSEQ multiplex PCR, while the TCRdb copy is restricted to in-frame clones and leaves out a portion. Clone size and the V and J calls come from that table; the DNA yielded D and trimming. The table shows 200,000 or so clones, with about 88% occurring only once. This clonotype was obtained from a man aged 65 to 79 with active or convalescent COVID-19. The sequencing input was peripheral blood. This sequence joins TRBV5-1 and TRBJ1-5; D not resolved. The CDR3 reads CASSLGVGQPQHF. CDR3 in DNA: TGCGCCAGCAGCCTCGGGGTGGGGCAGCCCCAGCATTTT.